The 17 T cell receptor beta chains below all came from one sample that was sequenced in a study of cytomegalovirus exposure and HLA in healthy donors. The PCR was carried out with 60 Vbeta primers and 13 Jbeta primers. Profiled with immunoSEQ multiplex PCR; TCRdb holds only in-frame clones, not every one. The top ten hold roughly 1.3% of the sample, which has around 140,000 clones, roughly 79% seen once. Sequenced input: PBMCs. The receptors shown here come from a woman between 35 and 50 years old in good health and CMV-seronegative.

Only a few counts were recorded for this clone. This rearrangement joins TRBV6-6 to TRBJ1-1, with D perhaps TRBD1 (5 bases). Germline CDR1 reads MNHNY; CDR2 reads SVGAGI (reference sequence). The V gene lost 4 bases and the J gene lost 3 bases, with 18 bases spanning the gap. This CDR3 spans 16 amino acids. CDR3 region: CASSSGRWGRDTEAFF. DNA of the CDR3: TGTGCCAGCAGTTCGGGACGGTGGGGGAGGGACACTGAAGCTTTCTTT.

The chain uses TRBV15 and TRBJ2-7, with TRBD1 matching over 9 bases. V lost 1 base to trimming and J lost 5 bases; unmatched junction nucleotides: 9. The V gene's germline CDR1 is LNHNV and CDR2 YYDKDF (reference sequence). The CDR3 is 16 residues long. The CDR3, as DNA: TGTGCCACCAGCAGAGGAGGTGGACAGGGGACCGACGAGCAGTACTTC. It codes for CATSRGGGQGTDEQYF.

This chain links TRBV7-9 with TRBJ2-7; the match to TRBD1 covers 7 bases. The CDR3 has 14 residues. CDR1 is SEHNR, CDR2 FQNEAQ, per germline (reference sequence). J was trimmed by 1 base and V by 5 bases; bases with no gene match: 5. The CDR3: CASSPRDSSYEQYF. CDR3 DNA sequence: TGTGCCAGCAGCCCCCGGGACAGTTCCTACGAGCAGTACTTC.

Worth noting for this clone: Within the sample, other DNA sequences also encode this same CDR3. The chain links TRBV7-2 to TRBJ2-3; D perhaps matches TRBD2 (6 bases). The V end lost 5 bases, the J end lost 0 bases, and 12 bases lay between the germline ends. Germline assignment: CDR1 SGHTA and CDR2 FQGNSA. This CDR3 has 15 amino acids. The CDR3: CASSPDYLSTDTQYF. For the CDR3, the DNA is TGTGCCAGCAGCCCGGACTACCTAAGCACAGATACGCAGTATTTT.

The gene calls are TRBV15 and TRBJ1-6, with TRBD1 matching over 7 bases. The V gene end was trimmed by 3 bases and the J gene end by 9 bases; junction bases not matched to a gene: 8. Germline CDR1 is LNHNV and CDR2 is YYDKDF (reference sequence). The CDR3 is made up of 15 amino acids. CDR3 nucleotides: TGTGCCACCAGCAGGGGACAGTATCCAATTTCACCCCTCCACTTT. Translated: CATSRGQYPISPLHF.

The J gene is TRBJ1-1, the V gene TRBV10-2; D remains unclear. The ends were cut back, 3 bases at V and 0 bases at J, with 11 bases in the middle. The CDR3 sequence is 15 residues long. Germline V gene data show CDR1 as WSHSY and CDR2 as SAAADI. The CDR3 DNA is TGCGCCAGCAGTGATTCGGGAGGTTTGAACACTGAAGCTTTCTTT. This gives the protein CASSDSGGLNTEAFF.

The rearrangement links TRBV6-6 to TRBJ2-7; D call uncertain. V lost 7 bases, J lost 2 bases, and 15 bases lay in between. The CDR3 spans 14 residues. Germline assignment: CDR1 MNHNY and CDR2 SVGAGI (reference sequence). In nucleotides, the CDR3 is TGTGCCAGCACCGTAACTGGGCCTACCTACGAGCAGTACTTC. It translates to CASTVTGPTYEQYF.

The chain is built from TRBV7-2 and TRBJ2-1; 7 bases agree with TRBD1. Germline lookup yields CDR1 SGHTA and CDR2 FQGNSA. Trimming took 1 base from V and 6 from J; bases not matched to a gene: 9. The CDR3 has 16 amino acids. The CDR3 loop is CASSLVAQGVRNEQFF. The CDR3 region has the DNA TGTGCCAGCAGCTTAGTTGCGCAGGGGGTCCGCAATGAGCAGTTCTTC.

The chain links TRBV29-1 to TRBJ1-1; D unclear. Between the trimmed V and J ends, which lost 7 bases and 6 bases, there was a span of 12 bases. CDR3 length: 11 amino acids. Germline CDR1 and CDR2: SQVTM and ANQGSEA. The CDR3 DNA reads TGCAGCGCCCTGAGGTTCGCTGAAGCTTTCTTT. This translates into CSALRFAEAFF.

This sequence joins TRBV6-1 and TRBJ1-4, with TRBD1 matching 8 bases. CDR1 MNHNS and CDR2 SASEGT come from the germline V gene. The CDR3 loop spans 14 amino acids. The ends lost 9 bases at V and 7 bases at J; junction bases unmatched: 10. CDR3: CASGQGGTGEKLFF. The CDR3 DNA follows: TGTGCCAGTGGACAGGGCGGTACGGGTGAAAAACTGTTTTTT.

This rearrangement joins TRBV27 to TRBJ2-1; 9 bases match TRBD2. Unmatched junction bases numbered 12, after V lost 6 bases and J lost 0 bases. This CDR3 has 18 amino acids. Germline CDR1 MNHEY, CDR2 SMNVEV (reference sequence). CDR3 loop: CASSLYSGGSTSYNEQFF. The CDR3 DNA is TGTGCCAGCAGCCTCTATAGCGGGGGATCAACCTCCTACAATGAGCAGTTCTTC.

This clone showed up just a few times. The V and J genes are TRBV7-9 and TRBJ2-2; a possible D gene is TRBD2 (5 bases). From germline, CDR1 is SEHNR and CDR2 FQNEAQ (reference sequence). The CDR3 loop spans 16 amino acids. The ends were cut back, 1 base at V and 1 base at J, with 10 bases in the middle. The CDR3 protein is CASSLDSGMNTGELFF. CDR3 DNA sequence: TGTGCCAGCAGCTTAGATTCGGGGATGAACACCGGGGAGCTGTTTTTT.

The rearrangement joins TRBV2 to TRBJ1-1; TRBD1 matches at 7 bases. Per germline, CDR1 SNHLY and CDR2 FYNNEI. V was pared by 2 bases and J by 2 bases, with 5 bases of the junction left unmatched. This CDR3 comprises 15 residues. The CDR3 spells CASSELGTANTEAFF. For the CDR3, the DNA is TGTGCCAGCAGTGAACTAGGGACAGCTAACACTGAAGCTTTCTTT.

The V and J genes are TRBV11-2 and TRBJ1-6; 9 nucleotides line up with TRBD1. Per the germline V gene, CDR1 is SGHAT and CDR2 is FQNNGV. This CDR3 is built from 14 residues. V trimming: 5 bases; J trimming: 10 bases; junction bases outside the gene matches: 6. CDR3 residues: CASSPDRGTSPLHF. CDR3 bases: TGTGCCAGCAGCCCGGACAGGGGAACGTCACCCCTCCACTTT.

The chain is built from TRBV29-1 and TRBJ1-3; weak D call: TRBD1 (6 bases). The V gene's germline CDR1 is SQVTM and CDR2 ANQGSEA. V was clipped by 6 bases and J by 2 bases, with 14 bases between them. There are 14 residues in the CDR3. The CDR3: CSVTGTLAGNTIYF. CDR3 bases: TGCAGCGTAACCGGGACATTGGCTGGAAACACCATATATTTT.

The V gene is TRBV6-5, the J gene TRBJ2-1; TRBD2 might be the D (6 bases). The CDR3 is 15 residues long. Trimming took 6 bases from V and 7 from J, leaving 19 bases between them. In germline, CDR1 is MNHEY, CDR2 SVGAGI. The CDR3 DNA follows: TGTGCCAGCAGCTACGGAGGGTCTTTAGGGAATGAGCAGTTCTTC. This encodes CASSYGGSLGNEQFF.

The chain carries TRBV28 and TRBJ1-5; the match to TRBD1 covers 7 bases. Germline CDR1 reads MDHEN; CDR2 reads SYDVKM. The CDR3 consists of 14 residues. Trimming took 9 bases from V and 7 from J; bases not matched to a gene: 12. DNA for the CDR3: TGTGCCAGTGGCTCGGACAGGTTAGGCCAGCCCCAGCATTTT. Translation: CASGSDRLGQPQHF.